The T cell receptor (beta chain) described here comes from a study of cytomegalovirus exposure and HLA in healthy donors. Findings and caveats of the study: A prior analysis recorded that most TCR beta V segments were productive about 87% or about 30% of the time. TCR beta chains associated with HLA were, in a later analysis, more clonally expanded than equally common others.

In regard to this clone: No antigen is known for it.

At collection, donors were nominally healthy, but unrecorded immune exposures were probable. Germline values: CDR1 SNHLY, CDR2 FYNNEI. The CDR3 consists of 17 residues. V lost 6 bases and J 7 bases, leaving 22 bases between the germline ends. A multiplex PCR was run with 60 Vbeta primers and 13 Jbeta primers. Assay: immunoSEQ multiplex PCR; the TCRdb copy retains only in-frame clones and omits some. The sample gives 40,000 to 55,000 clones, 60% to 85% of which show up once; 8.1% is in the top ten. Input material: PBMCs. The source is a man younger than 45 in good health and CMV-seropositive. This chain links TRBV2 with TRBJ1-6; a possible D gene is TRBD1 (6 bases). CDR3 region: CASSLPRDTRRNSPLHF. The CDR3 DNA reads as TGTGCCAGCAGCCTTCCCCGGGACACCCGACGAAATTCACCCCTCCACTTT.